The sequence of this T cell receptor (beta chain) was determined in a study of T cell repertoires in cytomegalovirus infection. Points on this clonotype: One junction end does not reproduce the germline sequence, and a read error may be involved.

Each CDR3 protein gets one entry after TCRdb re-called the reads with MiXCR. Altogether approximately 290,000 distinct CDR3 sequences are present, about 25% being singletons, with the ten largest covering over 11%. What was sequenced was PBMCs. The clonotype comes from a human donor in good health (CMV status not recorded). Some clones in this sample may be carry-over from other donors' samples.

The CDR3 spells CASSLPNGYEQYF. The CDR3 DNA reads as TGTGCCAGCAGCTTGCCCAACGGCTACGAGCAGTACTTC. The chain couples TRBV5-3 to TRBJ2-7; no firm D call. TRBV5-3 qualifies as an ORF whose function is uncertain. The length of the CDR3 is 13 residues.